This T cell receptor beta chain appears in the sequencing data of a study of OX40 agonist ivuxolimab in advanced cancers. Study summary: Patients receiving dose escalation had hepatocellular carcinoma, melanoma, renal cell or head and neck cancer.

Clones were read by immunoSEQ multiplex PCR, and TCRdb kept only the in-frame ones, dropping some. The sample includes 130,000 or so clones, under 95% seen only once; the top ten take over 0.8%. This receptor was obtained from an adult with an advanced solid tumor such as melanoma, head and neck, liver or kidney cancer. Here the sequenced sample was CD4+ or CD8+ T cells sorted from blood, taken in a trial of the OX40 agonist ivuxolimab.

The CDR3 DNA sequence: TGTGCCAGCTCACCGTCGACCCCACACGGCTCCTATAATTCACCCCTCCACTTT. Translation gives CASSPSTPHGSYNSPLHF. The V call is TRBV18, the J call TRBJ1-6; D unclear. CDR1 and CDR2 (germline): KGHSH, LQKENI. V was cut by 3 bases and J by 0 bases, with 15 bases left in between. The CDR3 consists of 18 residues.